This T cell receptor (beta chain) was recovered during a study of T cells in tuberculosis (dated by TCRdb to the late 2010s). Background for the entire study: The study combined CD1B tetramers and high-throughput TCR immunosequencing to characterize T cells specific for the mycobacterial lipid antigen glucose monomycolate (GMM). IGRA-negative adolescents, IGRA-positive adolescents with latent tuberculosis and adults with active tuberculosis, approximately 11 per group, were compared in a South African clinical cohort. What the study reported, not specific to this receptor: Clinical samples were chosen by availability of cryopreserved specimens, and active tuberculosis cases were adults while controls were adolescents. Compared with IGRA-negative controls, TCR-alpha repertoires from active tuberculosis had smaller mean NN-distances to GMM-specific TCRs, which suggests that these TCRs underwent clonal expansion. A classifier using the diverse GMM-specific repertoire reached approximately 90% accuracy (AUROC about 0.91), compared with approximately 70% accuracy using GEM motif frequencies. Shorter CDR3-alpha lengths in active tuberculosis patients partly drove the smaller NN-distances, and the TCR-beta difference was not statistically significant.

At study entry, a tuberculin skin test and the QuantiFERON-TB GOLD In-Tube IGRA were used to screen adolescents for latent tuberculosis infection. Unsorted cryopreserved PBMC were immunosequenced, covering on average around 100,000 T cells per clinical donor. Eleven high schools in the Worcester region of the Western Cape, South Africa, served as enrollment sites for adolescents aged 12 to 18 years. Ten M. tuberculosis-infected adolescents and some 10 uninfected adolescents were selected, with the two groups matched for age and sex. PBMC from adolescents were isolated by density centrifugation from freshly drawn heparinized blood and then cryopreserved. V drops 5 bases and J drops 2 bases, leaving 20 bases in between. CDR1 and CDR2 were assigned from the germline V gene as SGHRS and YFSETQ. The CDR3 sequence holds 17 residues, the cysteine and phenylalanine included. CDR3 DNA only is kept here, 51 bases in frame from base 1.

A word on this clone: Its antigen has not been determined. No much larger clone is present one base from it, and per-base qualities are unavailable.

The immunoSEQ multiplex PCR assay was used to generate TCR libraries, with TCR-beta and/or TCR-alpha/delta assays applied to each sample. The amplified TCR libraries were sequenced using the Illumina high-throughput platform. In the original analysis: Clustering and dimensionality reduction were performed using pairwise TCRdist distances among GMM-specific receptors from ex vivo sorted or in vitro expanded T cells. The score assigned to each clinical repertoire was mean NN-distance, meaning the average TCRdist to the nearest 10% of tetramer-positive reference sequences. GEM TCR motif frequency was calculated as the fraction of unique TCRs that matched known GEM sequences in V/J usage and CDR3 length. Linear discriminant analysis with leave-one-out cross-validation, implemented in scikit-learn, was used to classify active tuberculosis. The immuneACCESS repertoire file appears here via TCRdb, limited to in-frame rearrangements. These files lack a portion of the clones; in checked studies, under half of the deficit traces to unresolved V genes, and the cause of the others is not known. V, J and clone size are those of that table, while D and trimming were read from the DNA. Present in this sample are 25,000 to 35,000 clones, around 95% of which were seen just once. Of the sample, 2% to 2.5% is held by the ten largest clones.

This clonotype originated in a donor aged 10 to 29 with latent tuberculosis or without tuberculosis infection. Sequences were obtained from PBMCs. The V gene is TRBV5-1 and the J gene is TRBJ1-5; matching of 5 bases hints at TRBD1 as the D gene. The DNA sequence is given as TGCGCCAGCAGGCTAGGTGGGGGGGACGTAGGCAATCAGCCCCAGCATTTT. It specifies CASRLGGGDVGNQPQHF.